This entry describes one TCR beta chain. Its antigen is still unknown. The record originates from a study of CD8+CD57+ T cells in acquired aplastic anemia. Regarding the study as a whole: The CD8+ Simpson's diversity of patients and controls was not significantly different.

Per the germline V gene, CDR1 is LNHDA and CDR2 is SQIVND (reference sequence). The length of the CDR3 is 11 residues. V lost 1 base, J lost 10 bases, and 4 bases lay in between. Selection for sequencing was limited to patients who had shown CD8+CD57+ cell expansion by flow cytometry. Acquired aplastic anemia of severe grade affected all patients. According to the study, genomic DNA was the template for TCR beta VDJ and CDR3 profiling. TCRdb reanalysed the reads using MiXCR and keeps one entry per CDR3 protein. The table records around 220,000 distinct CDR3 sequences, 40% to 60% of them present only once.

The TCR sequence derives from a human donor with aplastic anemia. V and J are TRBV19 and TRBJ1-4, with unresolved D. What was sequenced was sorted CD4+, CD8+, or CD8+CD57+ T cells (not recorded which) from PBMCs. CDR3 region: CASSIAGKLFF. The CDR3 nucleotides are TGTGCCAGTAGTATAGCTGGAAAACTGTTTTTT.